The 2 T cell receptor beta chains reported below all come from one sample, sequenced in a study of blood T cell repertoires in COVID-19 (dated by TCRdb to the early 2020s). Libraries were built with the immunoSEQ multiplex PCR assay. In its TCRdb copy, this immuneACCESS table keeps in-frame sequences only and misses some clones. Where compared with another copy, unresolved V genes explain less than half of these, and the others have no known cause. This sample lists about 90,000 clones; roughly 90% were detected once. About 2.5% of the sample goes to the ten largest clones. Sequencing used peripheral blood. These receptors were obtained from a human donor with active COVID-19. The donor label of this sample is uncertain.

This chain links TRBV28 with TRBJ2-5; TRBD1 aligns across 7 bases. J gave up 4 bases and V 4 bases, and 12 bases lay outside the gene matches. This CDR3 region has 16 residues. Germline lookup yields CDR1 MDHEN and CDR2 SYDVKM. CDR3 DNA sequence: TGTGCCAGCAGTTCTAACAGGGGAAGGGGCTCAGAGACCCAGTACTTC. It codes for CASSSNRGRGSETQYF.

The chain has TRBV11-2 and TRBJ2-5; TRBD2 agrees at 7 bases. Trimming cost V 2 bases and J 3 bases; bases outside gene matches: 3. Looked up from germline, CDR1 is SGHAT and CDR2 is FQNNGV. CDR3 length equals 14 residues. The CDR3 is CASSLYAGEETQYF. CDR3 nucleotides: TGTGCCAGCAGCTTATATGCGGGGGAAGAGACCCAGTACTTC. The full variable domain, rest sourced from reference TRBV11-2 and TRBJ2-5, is EAGVAQSPRYKIIEKRQSVAFWCNPISGHATLYWYQQILGQGPKLLIQFQNNGVVDDSQLPKDRFSAERLKGVDSTLKIQPAKLEDSAVYLCASSLYAGEETQYFGPGTRLLVL.